This T cell receptor (beta chain) came from a study of T cells in Graves' hyperthyroidism and ophthalmopathy. Study-wide results and limits: Most clonotypes expanded in thyroid above 0.001 were likewise present in blood.

RNA transcripts gave rise to amplified TCR beta CDR3 regions. An initial round of RT-PCR targeting the TCR CDR3 relied on the HTBI primer set. One entry per CDR3 protein results from TCRdb running MiXCR on the multiplex PCR reads. The data contain some 420,000 distinct CDR3 sequences, about 13% of them singletons. Germline V gene lookup returns CDR1 GTSNPN and CDR2 SVGIG (reference sequence). V gave up 0 bases and J gave up 7 bases, with 4 bases separating them. This CDR3 is built from 11 residues. This clonotype has at least ten counts. Antigen: not known. The sequence derives from a woman between 18 and 30 years old with Graves' hyperthyroidism. The V and J genes are TRBV30 and TRBJ1-5, with D unresolved. The specimen sequenced was blood. The CDR3 protein is CAWSVGQPQHF. The CDR3 bases are TGTGCCTGGAGTGTTGGCCAGCCCCAGCATTTT.